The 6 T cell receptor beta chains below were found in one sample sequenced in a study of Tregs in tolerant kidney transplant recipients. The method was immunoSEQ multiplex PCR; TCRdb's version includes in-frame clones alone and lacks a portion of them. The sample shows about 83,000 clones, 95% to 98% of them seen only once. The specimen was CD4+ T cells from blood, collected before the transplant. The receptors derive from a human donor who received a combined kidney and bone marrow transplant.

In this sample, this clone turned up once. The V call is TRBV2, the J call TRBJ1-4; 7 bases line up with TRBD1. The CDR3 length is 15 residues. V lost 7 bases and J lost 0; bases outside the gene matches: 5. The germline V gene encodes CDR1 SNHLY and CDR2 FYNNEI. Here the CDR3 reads CASIRRGATNEKLFF. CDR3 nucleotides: TGTGCCAGCATTCGCAGGGGGGCAACTAATGAAAAACTGTTTTTT.

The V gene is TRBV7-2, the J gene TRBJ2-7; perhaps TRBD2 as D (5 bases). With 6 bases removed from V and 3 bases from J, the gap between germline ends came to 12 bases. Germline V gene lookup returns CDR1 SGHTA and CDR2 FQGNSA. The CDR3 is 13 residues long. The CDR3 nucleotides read TGTGCCAGCAGTTTCGAGCGGAGCTACGAGCAGTACTTC. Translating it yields CASSFERSYEQYF.

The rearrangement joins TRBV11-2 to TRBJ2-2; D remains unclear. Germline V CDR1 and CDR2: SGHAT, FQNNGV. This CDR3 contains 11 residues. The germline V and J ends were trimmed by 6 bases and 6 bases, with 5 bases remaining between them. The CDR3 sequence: CASSSAGELFF. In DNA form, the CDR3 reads TGTGCCAGCAGTTCAGCCGGGGAGCTGTTTTTT.

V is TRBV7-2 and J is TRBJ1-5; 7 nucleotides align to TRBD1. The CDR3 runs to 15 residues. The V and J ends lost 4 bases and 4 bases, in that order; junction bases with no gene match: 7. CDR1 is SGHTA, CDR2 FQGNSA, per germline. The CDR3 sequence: CASSSQGGQNQPQHF. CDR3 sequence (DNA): TGTGCCAGCAGCTCCCAGGGGGGTCAAAATCAGCCCCAGCATTTT.

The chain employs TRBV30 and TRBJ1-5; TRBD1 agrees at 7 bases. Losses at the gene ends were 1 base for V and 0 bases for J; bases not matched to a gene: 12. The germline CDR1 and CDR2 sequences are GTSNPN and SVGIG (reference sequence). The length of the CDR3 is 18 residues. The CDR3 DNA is TGTGCCTGGAGTGCGGAGGGGGCGTTTGTGTATAGCAATCAGCCCCAGCATTTT. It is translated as CAWSAEGAFVYSNQPQHF.

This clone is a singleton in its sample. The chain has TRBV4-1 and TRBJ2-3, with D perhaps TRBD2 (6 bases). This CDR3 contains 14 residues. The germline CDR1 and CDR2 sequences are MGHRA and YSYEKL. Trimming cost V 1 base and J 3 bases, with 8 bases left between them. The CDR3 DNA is TGCGCCAGCAGCCAAGGACGGGGGACAGATACGCAGTATTTT. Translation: CASSQGRGTDTQYF.